This T cell receptor beta chain was sequenced for a study of regulatory T cells in long-lasting Graves disease. Described time point: newly diagnosed GD, antithyroid drugs for less than 3 months. TCR sequences were obtained from RNA taken from PBMCs. The germline CDR1 and CDR2 sequences are SGHNT and YENEEA. The CDR3 runs 15 residues. Building the TCR beta libraries relied on iRepertoire HTBI primers, and CDR3 regions underwent Arm-PCR. MiXCR, run by TCRdb on the multiplex PCR reads, gives a single entry per CDR3 protein. The sample includes 450,000 to 650,000 distinct CDR3 sequences, about 15% of them seen just once. This clonotype was counted only a few times. At one of its ends the junction is not consistent with the germline gene, which may arise from a read error. Another study also made use of these data, one on T cells in Graves' hyperthyroidism and ophthalmopathy.

The TCR was taken from a woman aged 40-60 years with Graves disease. This rearrangement joins TRBV11-3 to TRBJ2-3; the D gene is possibly TRBD2 (7 bases). Source: peripheral blood mononuclear cells (PBMCs), taken at new diagnosis, from a patient treated with antithyroid drugs. The CDR3 DNA sequence: TGTGTCAGCAGCGCCCCGGGGGGCAGCACAGATACGCAGTATTTT. This translates into CVSSAPGGSTDTQYF.